This is a list of T cell receptor beta chains from one sample in a study of T cell repertoires in cytomegalovirus infection. TCRdb itself ran the reads through MiXCR, one entry per CDR3 protein. This table holds under 120,000 distinct CDR3 sequences, under 50% found once. The antigens for these receptors are not known. Material: CD8+ T cells from cultured PBMCs, obtained from culture after CMV antigen stimulation. Receptor source: a human donor in good health (CMV status not recorded). Some clones in this sample may be carry-over from other donors' samples. The CDR3 runs from the conserved cysteine through the conserved F or W. A D gene is named only where the DNA matches it firmly. A row's size may be missing; if present it is once, few, many or a size class.

size,J,D,V,DNA,CDR3
NA,TRBJ1-1,NA,TRBV7-4,TGTGCCAGCAGCTTAGGTCACAGAGAAGCTTTCTTT,CASSLGHREAFF
NA,TRBJ2-1,NA,TRBV7-9,TGTGCCCTGGGCCAGGGCCCAACAACAAGCTCCTACAATGAGCAGTTCTTC,CALGQGPTTSSYNEQFF
NA,TRBJ1-1,NA,TRBV2,TGTGGAAAGGGCGTAGGGATGAACACTGAAGCTTTCTTT,CGKGVGMNTEAFF
few,TRBJ1-2,TRBD1,TRBV7-9,TGTGCCAGCAGCTCCGGACAGGCCCTCTTCACCTTC,CASSSGQALFTF
many,TRBJ1-1,NA,TRBV7-2,TGTGCCAGCAGCTTACCGATCTGGCCAGGGGTCCTCTGGAACACTGAAGCTTTCTTT,CASSLPIWPGVLWNTEAFF
NA,TRBJ1-1,NA,TRBV2,TGTGCCAGCAGTGTCCCCTGGGATCCGAGCACTGAAGCTTTCTTT,CASSVPWDPSTEAFF
few,TRBJ2-7,NA,TRBV7-9,TGTGCCAGCAGCCCACAACTCCTCGGCTACGAGCAGTACTTC,CASSPQLLGYEQYF
many,TRBJ2-7,TRBD2,TRBV7-8,TGTGCCAGCAGCTCATTTAGCGGGGGCCTCTCCTACGAGCAGTACTTC,CASSSFSGGLSYEQYF
NA,TRBJ1-1,NA,TRBV4-1,TGCGCCAGCAGCCCCCTGGTCAGCCTGAACACTGAAGCTTTCTTT,CASSPLVSLNTEAFF
many,TRBJ1-5,NA,TRBV28,TGTGCCAGCAGTCCTTTGGTTGACGGTGGCAATCAGCCCCAGCATTTT,CASSPLVDGGNQPQHF
once,TRBJ2-1,NA,TRBV12-3/TRBV12-4,TGTGCCAGCAGTGTGGGGGGGCTTGAGTGCAATGAGCAGTTCTTC,CASSVGGLECNEQFF
NA,TRBJ2-7,NA,TRBV9,TGTGCCAGCAGCGCCCCGTCCGGCGAGCAGTACTTC,CASSAPSGEQYF
many,TRBJ2-5,NA,TRBV7-9,TGTGCCAGCAGCTTAGCGGAGGGGGGGCAAGAGACCCAGTACTTC,CASSLAEGGQETQYF
NA,TRBJ1-2,NA,TRBV27,TGTGCCAGCAGTTCATCACAGGGTGCCCATGGCTACACCTTC,CASSSSQGAHGYTF
few,TRBJ1-1,TRBD1,TRBV10-3,TGTGCCATCAGTGAGTCTGACAGGGGGGGGACTGAAGCTTTCTTT,CAISESDRGGTEAFF
few,TRBJ1-2,TRBD1,TRBV6-2/TRBV6-3,TGTGCCAGCACCTCTCCAGGGGGAACTAACTATGGCTACACCTTC,CASTSPGGTNYGYTF
NA,TRBJ1-2,NA,TRBV3-1,TGTGCCAGCAGCCAACACGGGGTGCCGGGGTTCTATGGCTACACCTTC,CASSQHGVPGFYGYTF
NA,TRBJ2-2,TRBD2,TRBV12-3/TRBV12-4,TGTGCCAGCATCTCGGGGGGGGGCACCGGGGAGCTGTTTTTT,CASISGGGTGELFF
NA,TRBJ1-1,TRBD1,TRBV6-8,TGTGCCAGCAGTTACGATGAGGGGGCGGCTGAAGCTTTCTTT,CASSYDEGAAEAFF
NA,TRBJ2-5,TRBD2,TRBV6-5,TGTGCCAGCAGTTACTCGCCGGGACTAGCGGGGGAGACCCAGTACTTC,CASSYSPGLAGETQYF
NA,TRBJ1-1,NA,TRBV19,TGTGCCAGTAGTACCGACCCTAGCATGAACACTGAAGCTTTCTTT,CASSTDPSMNTEAFF
NA,TRBJ2-2,NA,TRBV6-1,TGTGCCAGCAGTGAAGGTGCGGACACCGGGGAGCTGTTTTTT,CASSEGADTGELFF
NA,TRBJ1-2,TRBD1,TRBV7-3,TGTGCCAGCAGCTACCTGACAGGGGGACTCTATGGCTACACCTTC,CASSYLTGGLYGYTF
NA,TRBJ1-5,NA,TRBV6-2/TRBV6-3,TGTGCCAGCAGACTACAGGGTACGGAGCCCCAGCATTTT,CASRLQGTEPQHF
NA,TRBJ2-1,NA,TRBV28,TGTGCCAGCAGTTTTCCAGGGTGGAGGAATGAGCAGTTCTTC,CASSFPGWRNEQFF
NA,TRBJ1-2,NA,TRBV9,TGTGCCAGCCACGGGGGGGACAACCGCGATGGCTACACCTTC,CASHGGDNRDGYTF
NA,TRBJ2-5,NA,TRBV6-2/TRBV6-3,TGTGCCAGCAGTTATCCCCTCCGAGAGACCCAGTACTTC,CASSYPLRETQYF
NA,TRBJ2-7,NA,TRBV7-6,TGTGCCAGCAGCTTAGGAGCTATGACGTCCTACGAGCAGTACTTC,CASSLGAMTSYEQYF
NA,TRBJ1-4,TRBD1,TRBV7-6,TGTGCCAGCAGCTCCCCCCCCGACAGGGACCCAATAACAACTAATGAAAAACTGTTTTTT,CASSSPPDRDPITTNEKLFF
NA,TRBJ2-5,TRBD2,TRBV7-6,TGTGCCAGCAGCCCCCCCGGGACTAGCGGGGGACTGTACCAAGAGACCCAGTACTTC,CASSPPGTSGGLYQETQYF
NA,TRBJ1-2,TRBD1,TRBV19,TGTGCCAGTAGTATAGATCTCACAGGGGGGAACGGCTACACCTTC,CASSIDLTGGNGYTF
NA,TRBJ1-3,NA,TRBV7-6,TGTGCCAGTCAACAGGGCACCAGTTCTGGAAACACCATATATTTT,CASQQGTSSGNTIYF
few,TRBJ2-5,NA,TRBV10-3,TGTGCCATCAGTGTTGCAGATCAAGAGACCCAGTACTTC,CAISVADQETQYF
few,TRBJ1-3,NA,TRBV25-1,TGTGCCAGCAGTGAGTGGGACTCTGGAAACACCATATATTTT,CASSEWDSGNTIYF
few,TRBJ1-1,NA,TRBV12-3/TRBV12-4,TGTGCCAGCAGTTTATGGTCGGCCACTGAAGCTTTCTTT,CASSLWSATEAFF
NA,TRBJ1-1,NA,TRBV2,TGTGCCAGCAGTGAAGTAGGAGGAGGTGAGGGGGCTTTCTTT,CASSEVGGGEGAFF
NA,TRBJ1-6,TRBD1,TRBV13,TGTGCCAGCAGCACGGACAGGGTAGATGGTTCACCCCTCCACTTT,CASSTDRVDGSPLHF
NA,TRBJ1-5,NA,TRBV28,TGTGCCAGCAGTTTAAATCCTTTATTTAGCAATCAGCCCCAGCATTTT,CASSLNPLFSNQPQHF
NA,TRBJ2-2,NA,TRBV7-6,TGTGCCAGCAGCTTAGCGTGGGGGGCGATGGCCGGGGAGCTGTTTTTT,CASSLAWGAMAGELFF
NA,TRBJ2-7,NA,TRBV27,TGTGCCAGCAGTTTAGACGGCATTAGCCCCTACGAGCAGTACTTC,CASSLDGISPYEQYF
many,TRBJ1-5,NA,TRBV20-1,TGCAGTGCTAGAGAACAGGGTGGCAATCAGCCCCAGCATTTT,CSAREQGGNQPQHF
many,TRBJ1-1,NA,TRBV6-5,TGTGCCAGCAGTTACGGGGGTGGGACTGAAGCTTTCTTT,CASSYGGGTEAFF
NA,TRBJ1-1,NA,TRBV6-5,TGTGCCAGCAGTTACTATGAGGGGAACCCTGAAGCTTTCTTT,CASSYYEGNPEAFF
few,TRBJ2-2,NA,TRBV11-2,TGTGCCAGCAGCCCACCACTTCCCACTTACTCCGGGGAGCTGTTTTTT,CASSPPLPTYSGELFF
many,TRBJ2-1,NA,TRBV19,TGTGCCAGTAGTTACGACCTGGACAATGAGCAGTTCTTC,CASSYDLDNEQFF
NA,TRBJ2-3,NA,TRBV12-3/TRBV12-4,TGTGCCAGCAGTTCCGGGACCACAGATACGCAGTATTTT,CASSSGTTDTQYF
NA,TRBJ1-1,NA,TRBV7-4,TGTGCCAGCAGCCCGCCGTTGTGGACTGAAGCTTTCTTT,CASSPPLWTEAFF
NA,TRBJ2-1,NA,TRBV7-9,TGTGCCAGCAGCAAATACAGCAATGAGCAGTTCTTC,CASSKYSNEQFF
NA,TRBJ1-4,TRBD1,TRBV6-5,TGTGCCAGCAGTGGACAGGGTCGGGAAAAACTGTTTTTT,CASSGQGREKLFF